What follows are 9 T cell receptor beta chains derived from one specimen sequenced in a study of blood T cell repertoires in COVID-19. Profiled with immunoSEQ multiplex PCR; TCRdb holds only in-frame clones, not every one. The data hold about 130,000 clones, with roughly 77% observed a single time. Sequencing was performed on peripheral blood. These receptors were taken from a woman aged 70-85 years with COVID-19, enrolled during active disease.

This chain joins TRBV7-9 and TRBJ1-6; 7 positions agree with TRBD1. Germline CDR1 SEHNR, CDR2 FQNEAQ (reference sequence). The junction had 2 bases not matched to a gene; V was cut back by 5 bases and J by 4 bases. This CDR3 comprises 14 residues. The CDR3 DNA sequence: TGTGCCAGCAGCCCGGGACAGTATAATTCACCCCTCCACTTT. Protein: CASSPGQYNSPLHF.

This clone was counted only a few times. V is TRBV19 and J is TRBJ1-1; unclear D gene. CDR1 and CDR2 from the germline V gene are LNHDA and SQIVND (reference sequence). V was clipped by 3 bases and J by 1 base, with 6 bases between them. The CDR3 totals 13 residues. The CDR3 loop is CASSITANTEAFF. CDR3 nucleotides: TGTGCCAGTAGTATTACAGCGAACACTGAAGCTTTCTTT.

This chain joins TRBV5-6 and TRBJ1-4, with TRBD1 as a possible D gene (5 bases). Trimming shortened V by 0 bases and J by 7 bases, and 16 bases separated the two germline ends. Germline V lookup: CDR1 SGHDT, CDR2 YYEEEE. The length of the CDR3 is 16 residues. CDR3 sequence: CASSLESGGRGEKLFF. The CDR3 DNA reads TGTGCCAGCAGCTTGGAATCGGGGGGTAGAGGTGAAAAACTGTTTTTT.

The J gene is TRBJ1-2, the V gene TRBV6-5, with D possibly TRBD1 on 6 matching bases. CDR1 is MNHEY and CDR2 is SVGAGI in the germline V gene. V lost 2 bases to trimming and J lost 4 bases, with 14 bases between them. This CDR3 comprises 15 residues. For the CDR3, the DNA is TGTGCCAGCAGTTACGGGCAGGGGATTCGCTATGGCTACACCTTC. The encoded protein is CASSYGQGIRYGYTF.

This sequence joins TRBV6-5 and TRBJ2-1; possibly TRBD2 for D (7 bases). CDR1 MNHEY and CDR2 SVGAGI come from the germline V gene. V was pared by 6 bases and J by 8 bases, with 20 bases between. The CDR3 has 15 amino acids. In DNA, the CDR3 is TGTGCCAGCAGCCCCCGGCGGGGGCCCAGTCATGAGCAGTTCTTC. As protein: CASSPRRGPSHEQFF.

The chain links TRBV27 to TRBJ2-7; 7 bases match TRBD1. The germline gives CDR1 MNHEY, CDR2 SMNVEV (reference sequence). This CDR3 contains 15 residues. After removal of 0 bases from V and 3 bases from J, the junction contained 5 bases not matched to a gene. CDR3: CASSLSGTENYEQYF. DNA for the CDR3: TGTGCCAGCAGTTTATCCGGGACAGAAAACTACGAGCAGTACTTC.

This chain uses TRBV7-2 with TRBJ2-1, with 9 bases matching TRBD2. The V gene end was trimmed by 8 bases and the J gene end by 6 bases; junction bases not matched to a gene: 8. The CDR3 length is 14 residues. Germline V lookup: CDR1 SGHTA, CDR2 FQGNSA. The CDR3 coding sequence is TGTGCCAGCGTCGCGGGGGGGCTCCGCAATGAGCAGTTCTTC. It encodes CASVAGGLRNEQFF.

This chain joins TRBV18 and TRBJ2-3; TRBD1 matches 7 bases. Per the germline V gene, CDR1 is KGHSH and CDR2 is LQKENI. This CDR3 is built from 12 residues. V shed 5 bases and J 4 bases; nucleotides not matched to a gene: 0. Here the CDR3 reads CASSTGADTQYF. CDR3 sequence (DNA): TGTGCCAGCTCAACAGGGGCAGATACGCAGTATTTT. The full variable domain, in which reference TRBV18 and TRBJ2-3 provide the parts outside the CDR3, is NAGVMQNPRHLVRRRGQEARLRCSPMKGHSHVYWYRQLPEEGLKFMVYLQKENIIDESGMPKERFSAEFPKEGPSILRIQQVVRGDSAAYFCASSTGADTQYFGPGTRLTVL.

This rearrangement joins TRBV6-5 to TRBJ1-6; 7 bases align to TRBD1. The CDR3 loop spans 15 amino acids. The junction had 9 bases not matched to a gene; V was cut back by 6 bases and J by 7 bases. The germline CDR1 and CDR2 sequences are MNHEY and SVGAGI. The CDR3 reads CASRKDRFDNSPLHF. In nucleotides, the CDR3 is TGTGCCAGCAGGAAGGACAGGTTTGACAATTCACCCCTCCACTTT.